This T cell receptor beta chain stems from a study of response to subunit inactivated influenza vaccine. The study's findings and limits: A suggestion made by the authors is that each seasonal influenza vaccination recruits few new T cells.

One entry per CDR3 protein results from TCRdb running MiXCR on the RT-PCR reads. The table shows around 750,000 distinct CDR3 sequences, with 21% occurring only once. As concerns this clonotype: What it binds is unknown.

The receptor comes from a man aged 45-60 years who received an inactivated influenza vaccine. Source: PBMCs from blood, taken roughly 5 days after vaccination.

CDR3 bases: TGTGCCAGCAGCCCTCAGGGGGCTTACCAGCCCCAGCATTTT. Encoded protein: CASSPQGAYQPQHF. The V and J genes are TRBV3-1 and TRBJ1-5; 8 bases are a match to TRBD1. The CDR3 runs to 14 residues. Germline V gene lookup returns CDR1 LGHDT and CDR2 YNNKEL (reference sequence). The V and J ends lost 4 bases and 7 bases, in that order; junction bases with no gene match: 6.